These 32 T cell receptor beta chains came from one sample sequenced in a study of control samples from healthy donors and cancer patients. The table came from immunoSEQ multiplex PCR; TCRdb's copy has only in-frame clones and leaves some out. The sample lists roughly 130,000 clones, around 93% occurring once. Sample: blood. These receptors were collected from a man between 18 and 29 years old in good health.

The CDR3 DNA is TGTGCCAGCAGCCGAGGGGGGGCGCAGGGCGGTTCACCCCTCCACTTT. This codes for CASSRGGAQGGSPLHF. The V gene is TRBV3-1 (or the pseudogene TRBV3-2), the J gene TRBJ1-6; tentatively, D is TRBD1 (6 bases). Germline V gives CDR1 LGHDT, CDR2 YNNKEL (reference sequence). Deletions cut 4 bases from V and 9 bases from J, with 19 bases between. This CDR3 comprises 16 residues.

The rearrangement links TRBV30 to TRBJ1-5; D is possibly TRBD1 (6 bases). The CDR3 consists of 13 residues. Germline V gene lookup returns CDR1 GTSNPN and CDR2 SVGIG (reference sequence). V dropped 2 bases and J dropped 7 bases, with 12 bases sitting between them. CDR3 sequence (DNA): TGTGCCTGGAGTCAGGGGAATCGCCAGCCCCAGCATTTT. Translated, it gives CAWSQGNRQPQHF.

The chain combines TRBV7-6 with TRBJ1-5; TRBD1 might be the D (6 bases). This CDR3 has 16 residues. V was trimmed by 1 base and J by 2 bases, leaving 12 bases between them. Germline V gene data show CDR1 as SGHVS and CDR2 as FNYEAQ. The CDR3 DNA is TGTGCCAGCAGCTTAGGGGAAGGGGGTGGCAATCAGCCCCAGCATTTT. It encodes CASSLGEGGGNQPQHF.

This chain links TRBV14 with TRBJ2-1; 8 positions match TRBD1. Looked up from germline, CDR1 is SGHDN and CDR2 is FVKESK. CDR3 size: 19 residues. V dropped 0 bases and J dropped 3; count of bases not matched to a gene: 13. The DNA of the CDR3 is TGTGCCAGCAGCCAAGAATGGTGGGACGGACAGGGCTACTACAATGAGCAGTTCTTC. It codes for CASSQEWWDGQGYYNEQFF.

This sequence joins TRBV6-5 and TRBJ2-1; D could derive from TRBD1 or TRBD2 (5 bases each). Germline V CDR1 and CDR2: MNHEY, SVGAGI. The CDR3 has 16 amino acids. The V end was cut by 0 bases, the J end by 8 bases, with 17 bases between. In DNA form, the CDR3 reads TGTGCCAGCAGTTACTCGGGACCACGGAGCAATGATGAGCAGTTCTTC. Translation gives CASSYSGPRSNDEQFF.

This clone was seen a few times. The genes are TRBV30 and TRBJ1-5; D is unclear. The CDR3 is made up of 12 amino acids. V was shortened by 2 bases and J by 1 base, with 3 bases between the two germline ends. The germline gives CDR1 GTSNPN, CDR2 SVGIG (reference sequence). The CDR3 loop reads CAWSPSNQPQHF. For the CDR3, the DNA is TGTGCCTGGAGTCCGAGCAATCAGCCCCAGCATTTT.

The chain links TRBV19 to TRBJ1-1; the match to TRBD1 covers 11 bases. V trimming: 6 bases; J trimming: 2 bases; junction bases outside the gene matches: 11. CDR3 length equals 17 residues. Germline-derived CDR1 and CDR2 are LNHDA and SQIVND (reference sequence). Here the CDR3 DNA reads TGTGCCAGTAGGCCAGGCGGGACAGGGGGTATCAACACTGAAGCTTTCTTT. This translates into CASRPGGTGGINTEAFF.

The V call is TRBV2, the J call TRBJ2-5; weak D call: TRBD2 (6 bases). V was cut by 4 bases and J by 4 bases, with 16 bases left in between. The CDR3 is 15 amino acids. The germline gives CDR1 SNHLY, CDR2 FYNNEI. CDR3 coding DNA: TGTGCCAGCAGTGGTGGGCTGGGGGGAGGAGAGACCCAGTACTTC. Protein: CASSGGLGGGETQYF.

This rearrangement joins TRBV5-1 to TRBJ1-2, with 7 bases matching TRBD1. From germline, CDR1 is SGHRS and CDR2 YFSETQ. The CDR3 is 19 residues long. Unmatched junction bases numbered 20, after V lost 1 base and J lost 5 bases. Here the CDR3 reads CASSLRPQKIGTVKYGYTF. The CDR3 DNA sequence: TGCGCCAGCAGCTTGAGGCCGCAGAAAATAGGGACAGTGAAATATGGCTACACCTTC.

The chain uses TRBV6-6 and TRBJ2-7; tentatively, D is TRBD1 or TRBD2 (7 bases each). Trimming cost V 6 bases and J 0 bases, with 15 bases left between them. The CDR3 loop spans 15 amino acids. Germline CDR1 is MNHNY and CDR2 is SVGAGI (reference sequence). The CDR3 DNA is TGTGCCAGCAGCCCCCAGGGGGGGAGCTCCTACGAGCAGTACTTC. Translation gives CASSPQGGSSYEQYF.

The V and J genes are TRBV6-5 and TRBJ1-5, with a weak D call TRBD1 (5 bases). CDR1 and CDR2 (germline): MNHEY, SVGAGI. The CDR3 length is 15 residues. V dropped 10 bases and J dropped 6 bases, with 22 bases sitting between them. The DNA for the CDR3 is TGTGCCACGGGGGGGATAGGGAGAGAAAGTCAGCCCCAGCATTTT. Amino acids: CATGGIGRESQPQHF.

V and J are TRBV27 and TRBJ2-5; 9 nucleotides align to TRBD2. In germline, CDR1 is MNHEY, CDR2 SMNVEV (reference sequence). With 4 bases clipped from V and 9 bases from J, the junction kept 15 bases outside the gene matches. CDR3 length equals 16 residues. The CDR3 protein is CASSSQLPGLAAPQYF. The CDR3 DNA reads TGTGCCAGCAGTTCCCAACTCCCGGGACTAGCCGCTCCCCAGTACTTC.

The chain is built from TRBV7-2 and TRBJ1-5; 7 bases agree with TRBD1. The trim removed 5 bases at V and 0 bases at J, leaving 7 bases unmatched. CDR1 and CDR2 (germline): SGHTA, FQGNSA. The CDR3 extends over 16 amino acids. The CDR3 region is CASSRTGPYSNQPQHF. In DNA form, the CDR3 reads TGTGCCAGCAGCCGGACAGGTCCCTATAGCAATCAGCCCCAGCATTTT.

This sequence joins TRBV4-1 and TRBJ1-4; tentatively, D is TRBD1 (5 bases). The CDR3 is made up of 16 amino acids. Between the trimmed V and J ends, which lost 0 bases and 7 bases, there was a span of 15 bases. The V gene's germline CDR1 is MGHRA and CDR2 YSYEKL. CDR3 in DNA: TGCGCCAGCAGCCAAGATTCGGGGCTGATCGGTGAAAAACTGTTTTTT. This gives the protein CASSQDSGLIGEKLFF.

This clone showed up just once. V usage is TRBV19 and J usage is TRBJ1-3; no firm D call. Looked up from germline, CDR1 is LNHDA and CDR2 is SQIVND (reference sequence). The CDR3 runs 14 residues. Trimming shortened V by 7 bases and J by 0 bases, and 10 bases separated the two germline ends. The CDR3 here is CASNSANSGNTIYF. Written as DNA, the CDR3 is TGTGCCAGTAATTCGGCGAACTCTGGAAACACCATATATTTT.

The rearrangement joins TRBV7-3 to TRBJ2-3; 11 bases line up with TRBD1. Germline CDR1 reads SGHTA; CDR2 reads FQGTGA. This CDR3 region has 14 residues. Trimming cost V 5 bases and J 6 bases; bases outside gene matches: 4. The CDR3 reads CASSRDRGSDTQYF. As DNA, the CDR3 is TGTGCCAGCAGCCGGGACAGGGGGTCGGATACGCAGTATTTT.

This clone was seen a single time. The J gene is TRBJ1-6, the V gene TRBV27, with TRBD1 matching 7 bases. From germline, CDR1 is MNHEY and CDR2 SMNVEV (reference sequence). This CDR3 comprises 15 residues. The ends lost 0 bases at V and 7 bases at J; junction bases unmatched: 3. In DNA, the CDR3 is TGTGCCAGCAGTTTATCAGGGACAGCGAATTCACCCCTCCACTTT. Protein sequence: CASSLSGTANSPLHF.

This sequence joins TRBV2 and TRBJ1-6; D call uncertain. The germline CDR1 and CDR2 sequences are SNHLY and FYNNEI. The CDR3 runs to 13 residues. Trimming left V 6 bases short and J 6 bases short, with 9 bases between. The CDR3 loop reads CASSPRPNSPLHF. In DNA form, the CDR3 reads TGTGCCAGCAGCCCTAGGCCTAATTCACCCCTCCACTTT.

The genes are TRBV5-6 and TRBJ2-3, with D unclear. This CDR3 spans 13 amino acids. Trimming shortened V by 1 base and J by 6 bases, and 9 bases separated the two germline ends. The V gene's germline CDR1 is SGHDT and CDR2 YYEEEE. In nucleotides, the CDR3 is TGTGCCAGCAGCTTGTATCTATCGGATACGCAGTATTTT. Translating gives CASSLYLSDTQYF.

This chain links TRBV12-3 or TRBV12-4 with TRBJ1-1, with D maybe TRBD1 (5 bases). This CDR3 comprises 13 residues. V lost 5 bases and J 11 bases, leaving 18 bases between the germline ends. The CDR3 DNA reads TGTGCCAGCAGTCCCTGGGACTCTAAGGGTGCTTTCTTT. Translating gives CASSPWDSKGAFF.

CDR3: CASSETSRVSYNEQFF. The DNA of the CDR3 is TGTGCCAGCAGTGAAACTAGCAGGGTTTCCTACAATGAGCAGTTCTTC. V usage is TRBV2 and J usage is TRBJ2-1; D perhaps matches TRBD2 (6 bases). This CDR3 contains 16 residues. Between the trimmed V and J ends, which lost 2 bases and 1 base, there was a span of 12 bases. Germline loops: CDR1 SNHLY, CDR2 FYNNEI.

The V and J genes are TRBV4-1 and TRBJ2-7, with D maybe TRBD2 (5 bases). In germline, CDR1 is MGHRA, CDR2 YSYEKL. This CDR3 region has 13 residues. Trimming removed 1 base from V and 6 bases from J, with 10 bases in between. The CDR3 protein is CASSQVLALEQYF. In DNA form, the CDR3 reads TGCGCCAGCAGCCAAGTTTTAGCGCTCGAGCAGTACTTC.

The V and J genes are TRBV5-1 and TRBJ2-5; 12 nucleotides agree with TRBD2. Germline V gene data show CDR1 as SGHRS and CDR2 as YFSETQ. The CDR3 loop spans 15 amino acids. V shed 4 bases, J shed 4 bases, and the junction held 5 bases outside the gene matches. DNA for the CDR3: TGCGCCAGCAGCCGACTAGCGGGGGCCCCAGAGACCCAGTACTTC. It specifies CASSRLAGAPETQYF.

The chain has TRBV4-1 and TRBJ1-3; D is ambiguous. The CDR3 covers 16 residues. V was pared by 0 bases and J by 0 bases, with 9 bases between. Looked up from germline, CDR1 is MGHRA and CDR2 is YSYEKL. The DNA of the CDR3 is TGCGCCAGCAGCCAAGATCGAAGGAGCTCTGGAAACACCATATATTTT. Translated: CASSQDRRSSGNTIYF.

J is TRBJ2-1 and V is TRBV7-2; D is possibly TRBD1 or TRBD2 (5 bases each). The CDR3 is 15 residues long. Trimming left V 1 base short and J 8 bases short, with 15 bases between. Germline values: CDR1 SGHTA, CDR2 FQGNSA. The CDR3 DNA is TGTGCCAGCAGCTTAGGACGGGGCCCCGGGTATGAGCAGTTCTTC. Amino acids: CASSLGRGPGYEQFF.

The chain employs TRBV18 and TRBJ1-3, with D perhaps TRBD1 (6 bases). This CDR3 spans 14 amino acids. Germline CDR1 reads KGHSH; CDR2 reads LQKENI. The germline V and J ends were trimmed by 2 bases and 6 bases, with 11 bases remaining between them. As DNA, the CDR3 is TGTGCCAGCTCACCATACTCAGGGGAAAACACCATATATTTT. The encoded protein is CASSPYSGENTIYF.

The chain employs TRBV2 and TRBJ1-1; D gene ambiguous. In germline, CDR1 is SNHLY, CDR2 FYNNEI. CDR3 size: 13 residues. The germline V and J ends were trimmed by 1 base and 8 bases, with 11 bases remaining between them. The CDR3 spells CASSEVAESEAFF. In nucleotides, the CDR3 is TGTGCCAGCAGTGAAGTGGCGGAGTCCGAAGCTTTCTTT.

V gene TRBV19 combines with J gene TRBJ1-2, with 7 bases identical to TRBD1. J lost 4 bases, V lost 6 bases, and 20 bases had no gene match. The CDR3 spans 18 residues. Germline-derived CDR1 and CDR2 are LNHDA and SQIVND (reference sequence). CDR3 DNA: TGTGCCAGTAGCCGATCTCAGCCAGGGGGTCGGTTGGGCTATGGCTACACCTTC. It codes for CASSRSQPGGRLGYGYTF.

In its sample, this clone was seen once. This CDR3 is CASSSAENYGYTF. The CDR3 region has the DNA TGTGCCAGCAGCTCAGCGGAGAACTATGGCTACACCTTC. The genes are TRBV7-9 and TRBJ1-2; D gene uncertain. Germline assignment: CDR1 SEHNR and CDR2 FQNEAQ (reference sequence). This CDR3 is 13 amino acids long. Trimming took 4 bases from V and 2 from J, leaving 8 bases between them.

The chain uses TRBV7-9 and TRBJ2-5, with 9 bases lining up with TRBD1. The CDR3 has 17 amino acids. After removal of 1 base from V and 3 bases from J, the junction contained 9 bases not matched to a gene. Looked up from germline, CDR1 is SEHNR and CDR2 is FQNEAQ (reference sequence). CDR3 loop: CASSLGQTGGMEETQYF. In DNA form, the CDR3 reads TGTGCCAGCAGCTTAGGTCAGACAGGGGGAATGGAAGAGACCCAGTACTTC.

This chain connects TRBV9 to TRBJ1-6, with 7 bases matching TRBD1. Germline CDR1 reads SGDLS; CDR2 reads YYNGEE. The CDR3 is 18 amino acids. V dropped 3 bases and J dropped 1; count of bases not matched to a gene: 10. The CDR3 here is CASSGDLRGGSYNSPLHF. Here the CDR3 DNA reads TGTGCCAGCAGCGGAGACCTCAGGGGGGGATCCTATAATTCACCCCTCCACTTT.

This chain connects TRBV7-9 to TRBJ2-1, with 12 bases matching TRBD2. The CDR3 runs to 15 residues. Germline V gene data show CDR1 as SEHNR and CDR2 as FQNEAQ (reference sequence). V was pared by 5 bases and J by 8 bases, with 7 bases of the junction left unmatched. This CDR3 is CASSPSGGAIDEQFF. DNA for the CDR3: TGTGCCAGCAGCCCTAGCGGGGGGGCCATAGATGAGCAGTTCTTC.